The rows below give T cell receptor beta chains drawn from one sample of a study of cytomegalovirus exposure and HLA in healthy donors. Method: immunoSEQ multiplex PCR; TCRdb's copy keeps in-frame clones and lacks some. The sample lists 100,000 or so clones; 78% were seen once. Sequencing used PBMCs. These receptors all come from a man aged 30 to 45 in good health and CMV-seronegative. CDR3s include the opening cysteine and the closing phenylalanine or tryptophan. The order of the fields is clone size, J gene, V gene, D gene, CDR3 length, CDR3 DNA, CDR3 protein. A D gene is named only where the DNA matches it firmly. Some rows have no size entry. The others give once, few or many, or a class for an expanded clone.

NA TRBJ1-4 TRBV28 TRBD1 16 TGTGCCAGCACCCAACCCGGGACAGCTCTAGGGGAAAAACTGTTTTTT CASTQPGTALGEKLFF
NA TRBJ2-7 TRBV6-5 NA 14 TGTGCCAGCAGTTCGGCGGGAAGTTCCTACGAGCAGTACTTC CASSSAGSSYEQYF
NA TRBJ1-5 TRBV4-3 NA 15 TGCGCCAGCAGCCAAGTTCTTAGCAGCAATCAGCCCCAGCATTTT CASSQVLSSNQPQHF
NA TRBJ1-1 TRBV13 NA 16 TGTGCCAGCAGCTTAAACCTTGGAGGGGCGGACACTGAAGCTTTCTTT CASSLNLGGADTEAFF
few TRBJ1-5 TRBV30 TRBD1 20 TGTGCCTGGAGTGGGGCTATCCGGGACAGGGTACTCCTTTTCAATCAGCCCCAGCATTTT CAWSGAIRDRVLLFNQPQHF
NA TRBJ1-1 TRBV28 TRBD1 14 TGTGCCAGCAGTTGGGGGACAGCAAACACTGAAGCTTTCTTT CASSWGTANTEAFF
few TRBJ2-2 TRBV6-5 TRBD1 15 TGTGCCAGCAGTTACCGGACAGGGGGCCCCGGGGAGCTGTTTTTT CASSYRTGGPGELFF
NA TRBJ1-5 TRBV6-4 TRBD1 13 TGTGCCAGCCGGGACAGGCACAATCAGCCCCAGCATTTT CASRDRHNQPQHF
NA TRBJ2-2 TRBV9 TRBD2 17 TGTGCCAGCAGCATCGGACCTGGCGGGAGGTCCGCCGGGGAGCTGTTTTTT CASSIGPGGRSAGELFF
NA TRBJ2-7 TRBV5-1 TRBD1 15 TGCGCCAGCAGCTTTCTGGGACAGAGTTCCTACGAGCAGTACTTC CASSFLGQSSYEQYF
NA TRBJ2-5 TRBV11-2 NA 14 TGTGCCAGCAGCTTACAGGGGCCGGGGGAGACCCAGTACTTC CASSLQGPGETQYF
few TRBJ2-1 TRBV25-1 NA 12 TGTGCCAGCCAGACCGCAGCGGATGAGCAGTTCTTC CASQTAADEQFF
NA TRBJ2-7 TRBV7-6 NA 16 TGTGCCAGCAGCGAAGGAGCGCAGGGGTTCTCCTACGAGCAGTACTTC CASSEGAQGFSYEQYF
NA TRBJ1-4 TRBV27 NA 15 TGTGCCAGCAGTTTATCGGGGGGAGCTAATGAAAAACTGTTTTTT CASSLSGGANEKLFF
NA TRBJ2-7 TRBV27 TRBD2 15 TGTGCCAGCATCAAATTGGGGCGGGGGGCCCACGAGCAGTACTTC CASIKLGRGAHEQYF
once TRBJ1-1 TRBV6-1 NA 14 TGTGCCAGCAGTGGGCGGCGAGACAACACTGAAGCTTTCTTT CASSGRRDNTEAFF
NA TRBJ2-5 TRBV4-3 TRBD2 13 TGCGCCAGCAGCCAGCTAGCGGAAGAGACCCAGTACTTC CASSQLAEETQYF
NA TRBJ2-7 TRBV7-9 TRBD1 15 TGTGCCAGCAGCTTGGGCGGACAGGGGGCTTACGAGCAGTACTTC CASSLGGQGAYEQYF
NA TRBJ1-2 TRBV7-2 TRBD1 14 TGTGCCGGCAGCCCCCGGACAGGTTTCTATGGCTACACCTTC CAGSPRTGFYGYTF
NA TRBJ2-1 TRBV6-6 TRBD1 14 TGTGCCAGCAGTTACCAGGACAGGGACAATGAGCAGTTCTTC CASSYQDRDNEQFF
NA TRBJ2-5 TRBV29-1 TRBD1 13 TGCAGCGTTGCGGGACAGGAGGGGGAGACCCAGTACTTC CSVAGQEGETQYF
NA TRBJ1-4 TRBV10-1 TRBD1 15 TGCGCCAGCAGTGAGGGTGAGGGGGCGACTGAAAAACTGTTTTTT CASSEGEGATEKLFF
NA TRBJ1-5 TRBV27 TRBD1 17 TGTGCCAGCAGTCAAGCCACCTCAGGGGGCGCCGATCAGCCCCAGCATTTT CASSQATSGGADQPQHF
NA TRBJ2-3 TRBV4-3 NA 16 TGCGCCAGCAGCCAAGAATATCGGGGGAGCACAGATACGCAGTATTTT CASSQEYRGSTDTQYF
NA TRBJ2-7 TRBV19 NA 14 TGTGCCAGTAGTAATCAAGGGGTCACCTACGAGCAGTACTTC CASSNQGVTYEQYF
NA TRBJ2-7 TRBV28 NA 19 TGTGCCAGCAGTTTAACCCCGGGGGTAGCGAGACCAAGCCCCTACGAGCAGTACTTC CASSLTPGVARPSPYEQYF
NA TRBJ1-3 TRBV6-5 NA 14 TGTGCCAGCAGTTCCCCAGGTGAACGAAACACCATATATTTT CASSSPGERNTIYF
NA TRBJ1-5 TRBV10-3 NA 13 TGTGCCATCAGTGATACAGGTGGGCAGCCCCAGCATTTT CAISDTGGQPQHF
NA TRBJ2-1 TRBV6-6 TRBD2 14 TGTGCCAGCAGTTACTCGACCGGGGGGGCTGAGCAGTTCTTC CASSYSTGGAEQFF
NA TRBJ1-2 TRBV27 TRBD1 12 TGTGCCAGCGGCAGGGGGACTCGTGGCTACACCTTC CASGRGTRGYTF
once TRBJ2-5 TRBV30 TRBD2 15 TGTGCCTGGAGAAATGGACTAGCGGGGGGTGAGACCCAGTACTTC CAWRNGLAGGETQYF
once TRBJ1-1 TRBV9 NA 15 TGTGCCAGCAGCGTTATTGGGGGCCCAGACACTGAAGCTTTCTTT CASSVIGGPDTEAFF
NA TRBJ1-2 TRBV12-5 TRBD1 13 TGTGCTAGTGGATCGGACAGGATTTATGGCTACACCTTC CASGSDRIYGYTF
NA TRBJ2-7 TRBV29-1 NA 14 TGCAGCGTTTCCGGGAAAGCATCTCGTTACGAGCAGTACTTC CSVSGKASRYEQYF